What follows describes a single TCR beta chain. The antigen is not known. The CDR3 length is 15 residues. Germline values: CDR1 SEHNR, CDR2 FQNEAQ (reference sequence). V dropped 5 bases and J dropped 7 bases, with 17 bases sitting between them. The record originates from a study of siplizumab effects on memory and regulatory T cells. Study-wide results and caveats: The average Treg-derived proportion among mappable alloreactive CD4+ clones was roughly 69% with siplizumab versus more than 25% in controls.

Produced via immunoSEQ multiplex PCR; TCRdb's table is partial and in-frame only. This table has tens of thousands of clones, 95% appearing once. The source material was CD8+ T cells sorted from blood. This chain uses TRBV7-9 with TRBJ1-4, with unresolved D. The TCR originated in a human donor in good health. In DNA form, the CDR3 reads TGTGCCAGCAGCACCCGGATGGGTACGAGTGAAAAACTGTTTTTT. Translation: CASSTRMGTSEKLFF.